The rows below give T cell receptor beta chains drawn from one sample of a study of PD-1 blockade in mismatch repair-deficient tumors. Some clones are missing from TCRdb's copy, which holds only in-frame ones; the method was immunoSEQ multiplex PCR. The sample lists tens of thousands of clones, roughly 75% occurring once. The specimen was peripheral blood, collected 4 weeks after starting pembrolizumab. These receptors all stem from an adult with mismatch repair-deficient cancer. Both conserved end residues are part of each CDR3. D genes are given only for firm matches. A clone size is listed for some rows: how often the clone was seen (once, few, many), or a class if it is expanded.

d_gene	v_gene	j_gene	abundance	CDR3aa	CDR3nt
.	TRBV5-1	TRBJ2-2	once	CASSGGTLSGELFF	TGCGCCAGCAGCGGGGGTACCTTGTCCGGGGAGCTGTTTTTT
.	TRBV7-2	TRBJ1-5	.	CASSFDIRNQPQHF	TGTGCCAGCAGCTTCGACATTCGCAATCAGCCCCAGCATTTT
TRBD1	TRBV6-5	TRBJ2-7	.	CASSSGQGIYEQYF	TGTGCCAGCAGTTCGGGACAGGGGATCTACGAGCAGTACTTC
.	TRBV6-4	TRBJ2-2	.	CASSDGATGELFF	TGTGCCAGCAGTGACGGGGCCACCGGGGAGCTGTTTTTT
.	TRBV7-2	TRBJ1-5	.	CASSLVSNQPQHF	TGTGCCAGCAGCTTAGTTAGCAATCAGCCCCAGCATTTT
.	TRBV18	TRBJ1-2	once	CASSPGFDGYTF	TGTGCCAGCTCACCCGGCTTCGACGGCTACACCTTC
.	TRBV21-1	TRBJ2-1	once	CASSHGTSGTQTDNEQFF	TGTGCCAGCAGCCACGGGACTAGCGGGACACAGACTGACAATGAGCAGTTCTTC
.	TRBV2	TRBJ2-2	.	CASSGSGTGELFF	TGTGCCAGCAGTGGTAGCGGCACCGGGGAGCTGTTTTTT
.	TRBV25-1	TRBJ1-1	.	CASSEYGGDRNTEAFF	TGTGCCAGCAGTGAATATGGAGGGGATAGGAACACTGAAGCTTTCTTT
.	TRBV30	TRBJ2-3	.	CAWSGQGRSTDTQYF	TGTGCCTGGAGTGGACAAGGAAGGAGCACAGATACGCAGTATTTT
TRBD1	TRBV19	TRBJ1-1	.	CASSNRDRGLGTEAFF	TGTGCCAGTAGTAACCGGGACAGGGGACTTGGGACTGAAGCTTTCTTT
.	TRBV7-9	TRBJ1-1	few	CASSMNTEAFF	TGTGCCAGCAGCATGAACACTGAAGCTTTCTTT
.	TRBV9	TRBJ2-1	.	CASSVGTSTYNEQFF	TGTGCCAGCAGCGTAGGGACGTCTACCTACAATGAGCAGTTCTTC
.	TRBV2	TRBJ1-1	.	CASRLSMNTEAFF	TGTGCCAGCAGATTATCCATGAACACTGAAGCTTTCTTT
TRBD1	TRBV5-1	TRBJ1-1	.	CASSRDRGYRAFF	TGCGCCAGCAGCCGGGACAGGGGATATCGGGCTTTCTTT
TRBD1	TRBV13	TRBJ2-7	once	CASSPASGTGEYEQYF	TGTGCCAGCAGCCCAGCCTCCGGGACAGGGGAATACGAGCAGTACTTC
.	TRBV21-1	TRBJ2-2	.	CASSTRITGELFF	TGTGCCAGCAGCACCCGGATCACCGGGGAGCTGTTTTTT
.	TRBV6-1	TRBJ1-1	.	CASSDRTGMNTEAFF	TGTGCCAGCAGTGATCGGACGGGGATGAACACTGAAGCTTTCTTT
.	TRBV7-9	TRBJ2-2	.	CASSLYGQGGTGELFF	TGTGCCAGCAGCTTATACGGGCAGGGCGGCACCGGGGAGCTGTTTTTT
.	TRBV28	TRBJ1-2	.	CASSQINYGYTF	TGTGCCAGCAGCCAAATTAACTATGGCTACACCTTC
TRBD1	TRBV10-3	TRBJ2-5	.	CAISESKAGGVFAVETQYF	TGTGCCATCAGTGAGTCGAAAGCAGGGGGCGTTTTCGCCGTGGAGACCCAGTACTTC
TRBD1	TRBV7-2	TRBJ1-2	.	CASSLGSDRVSYTF	TGTGCCAGCAGCTTAGGCAGCGACAGGGTCAGCTACACCTTC
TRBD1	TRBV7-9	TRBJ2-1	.	CASSNRDRGPSTHEQFF	TGTGCCAGCAGCAACCGGGACAGGGGTCCATCTACACATGAGCAGTTCTTC
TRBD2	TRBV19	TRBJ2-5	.	CASTPGASGNPLRETQYF	TGTGCCAGTACCCCCGGGGCTAGCGGAAACCCCCTGCGGGAGACCCAGTACTTC
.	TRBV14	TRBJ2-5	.	CASSPRTAQETQYF	TGTGCCAGCAGCCCTCGGACAGCCCAAGAGACCCAGTACTTC
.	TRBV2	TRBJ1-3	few	CASTPLDTIYF	TGTGCCAGCACCCCCCTAGACACCATATATTTT
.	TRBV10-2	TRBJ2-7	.	CASSESRAFQYF	TGCGCCAGCAGTGAGTCTCGGGCATTCCAGTACTTC
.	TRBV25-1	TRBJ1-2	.	CASTTGSYGYTF	TGTGCCAGTACTACAGGGTCCTATGGCTACACCTTC
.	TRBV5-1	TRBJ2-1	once	CASSLRLNAYNEQFF	TGCGCCAGCAGCTTACGACTGAACGCCTACAATGAGCAGTTCTTC
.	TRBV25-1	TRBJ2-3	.	CASSPGGDTQYF	TGTGCCAGCAGCCCTGGTGGAGATACGCAGTATTTT
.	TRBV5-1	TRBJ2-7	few	CASSLSLAYEQYF	TGCGCCAGCAGCTTGTCCTTGGCCTACGAGCAGTACTTC
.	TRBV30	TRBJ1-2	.	CAWSGGPSGYTF	TGTGCCTGGAGTGGGGGTCCTTCTGGCTACACCTTC
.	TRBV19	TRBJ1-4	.	CASSISVSVNEKLFF	TGTGCCAGTAGTATTTCGGTCAGCGTTAATGAAAAACTGTTTTTT
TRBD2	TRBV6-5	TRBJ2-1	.	CASTLAGGSYNEQFF	TGTGCCAGCACCCTAGCGGGAGGTTCCTACAATGAGCAGTTCTTC
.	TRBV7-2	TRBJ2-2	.	CASSLAAGARTGELFF	TGTGCCAGCAGCTTAGCGGCGGGGGCGCGCACCGGGGAGCTGTTTTTT
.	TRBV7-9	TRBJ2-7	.	CASSFSRGRAYEQYF	TGTGCCAGCAGCTTTAGTCGAGGCAGGGCCTACGAGCAGTACTTC
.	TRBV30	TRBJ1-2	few	CAWSKGANYGYTF	TGTGCCTGGAGTAAGGGGGCTAACTATGGCTACACCTTC
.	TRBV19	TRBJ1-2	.	CAINRQDRYGYTF	TGTGCCATAAACCGACAGGACCGCTATGGCTACACCTTC
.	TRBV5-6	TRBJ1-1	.	CASRATAGVNTEAFF	TGTGCCAGCAGGGCAACGGCGGGGGTGAACACTGAAGCTTTCTTT
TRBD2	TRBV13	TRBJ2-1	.	CASSSIGRASYNEQFF	TGTGCCAGCAGCTCTATCGGGAGGGCATCCTACAATGAGCAGTTCTTC
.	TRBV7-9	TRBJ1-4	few	CASSLVSGTKNEKLFF	TGTGCCAGCAGCTTAGTATCCGGGACGAAGAATGAAAAACTGTTTTTT
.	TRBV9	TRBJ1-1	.	CASSVDLEGNTEAFF	TGTGCCAGCAGCGTAGATTTGGAGGGTAACACTGAAGCTTTCTTT
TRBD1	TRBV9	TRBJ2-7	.	CASSADRAYEQYF	TGTGCCAGCAGCGCCGACAGGGCTTACGAGCAGTACTTC
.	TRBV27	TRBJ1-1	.	CASTSGTNTEAFF	TGTGCCAGCACCTCAGGGACGAACACTGAAGCTTTCTTT
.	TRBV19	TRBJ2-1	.	CASSTPGLLDEQFF	TGTGCCAGTAGTACTCCGGGACTCCTCGATGAGCAGTTCTTC
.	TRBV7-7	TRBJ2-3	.	CASSLDLGDTQYF	TGTGCTAGCAGCCTCGACCTAGGGGATACGCAGTATTTT
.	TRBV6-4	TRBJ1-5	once	CARGFGGEGQPQHF	TGTGCCAGGGGGTTTGGGGGCGAAGGTCAGCCCCAGCATTTT
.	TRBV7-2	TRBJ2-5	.	CASSLLIAGRGKETQYF	TGTGCCAGCAGCTTATTGATCGCCGGCCGCGGTAAAGAGACCCAGTACTTC